This TCR beta chain is from a study of blood T cell repertoires in COVID-19. About the research overall: Samples came from the United States, Italy and Spain, spanning acute and convalescent COVID-19. PBMCs, B-cell-depleted T cells, or T cells were the source of the cDNA or gDNA that made up the material.

The CDR3 consists of 12 residues. V gave up 4 bases and J gave up 5 bases, with 8 bases separating them. Looked up from germline, CDR1 is SNHLY and CDR2 is FYNNEI. Patients in Seattle were enrolled during active infection, then followed longitudinally. As processed by the authors: Quantification of nucleated cells was approximated via reference gene primer amplification. This table comes from immunoSEQ multiplex PCR, and its TCRdb copy is limited to in-frame clones, with some not included. The V and J calls and clone size are taken from that table; D and trimming were inferred from the DNA. The data show fewer than 200,000 clones, roughly 79% seen once.

This TCR was recovered from a woman aged 80 or older with COVID-19, enrolled during active disease. Sequenced material: peripheral blood. The V gene is TRBV2, the J gene TRBJ2-5; D unresolved. The CDR3, as DNA: TGTGCCAGCAGTGGCTTCGGGGAGACCCAGTACTTC. Encoded protein: CASSGFGETQYF.